A single sample is the source of the 18 T cell receptor beta chains below, sequenced in a study of Graves' ophthalmopathy and Graves' hyperthyroidism. Beta-chain TCR CDR3 regions were amplified from RNA transcripts. Second-round multiplex PCR came after first-round RT-PCR with HTBI primers. A single record per CDR3 protein comes from TCRdb applying MiXCR to the multiplex PCR reads. The sample records about 210,000 distinct CDR3 sequences, approximately 29% being singletons. Sequenced input: peripheral blood. The receptors originated from a man in his fifties with Graves' ophthalmopathy.

This clonotype was counted ten times or more. The chain has TRBV27 and TRBJ1-5, with TRBD1 matching over 7 bases. CDR1 is MNHEY, CDR2 SMNVEV, per germline (reference sequence). The CDR3 has 15 amino acids. Trimming at V came to 6 bases and at J to 1 base, leaving 6 bases not matched to a gene. As DNA, the CDR3 is TGTGCCAGCAGACCTGGGACAGTCAGCAATCAGCCCCAGCATTTT. It encodes CASRPGTVSNQPQHF.

This clonotype appeared many times. V gene TRBV4-1 combines with J gene TRBJ2-2; TRBD2 is a possible D gene (5 bases). The CDR3 has 15 amino acids. Germline-derived CDR1 and CDR2 are MGHRA and YSYEKL. V gave up 3 bases and J gave up 1 base, with 9 bases separating them. The CDR3 protein is CASSQRAENTGELFF. DNA of the CDR3: TGCGCCAGCAGCCAGAGGGCGGAGAACACCGGGGAGCTGTTTTTT.

The rearrangement uses TRBV29-1 and TRBJ2-5, with D tentatively TRBD1 (6 bases). CDR1 is SQVTM, CDR2 ANQGSEA, per germline. The CDR3 is 13 amino acids. The V end was cut by 8 bases, the J end by 3 bases, with 16 bases between. The CDR3 region has the DNA TGCAGCTTGATGCCCGGACAGAAAGAGACCCAGTACTTC. Its translation: CSLMPGQKETQYF. The complete variable domain, with remaining parts taken from reference TRBV29-1 and TRBJ2-5, reads SAVISQKPSRDICQRGTSLTIQCQVDSQVTMMFWYRQQPGQSLTLIATANQGSEATYESGFVIDKFPISRPNLTFSTLTVSNMSPEDSSIYLCSLMPGQKETQYFGPGTRLLVL.

This clonotype was counted at least ten times. An end of the junction differs from the germline gene, which may be a read error. The rearrangement uses TRBV19 and TRBJ2-4, with 8 bases matching TRBD1. Germline CDR1 and CDR2: LNHDA and SQIVND (reference sequence). This CDR3 spans 13 amino acids. The CDR3 bases are TGTGCCAGTAGTATAGATCTTGGGACAGGAGTCAACTGG. The encoded protein is CASSIDLGTGVNW.

The genes are TRBV7-2 and TRBJ2-5, with TRBD2 identical over 9 bases. Germline CDR1 and CDR2: SGHTA and FQGNSA. CDR3 length equals 14 residues. The trim removed 3 bases at V and 3 bases at J, leaving 2 bases unmatched. In DNA form, the CDR3 reads TGTGCCAGCAGCTTTAGACTAGCGGAAGAGACCCAGTACTTC. Its translation: CASSFRLAEETQYF.

This clonotype was seen many times. The V call is TRBV6-2 or TRBV6-3, the J call TRBJ1-5, with D perhaps matching TRBD1 (6 bases). Trimming took 8 bases from V and 5 from J, leaving 16 bases between them. Germline V gene data show CDR1 as MNHEY and CDR2 as SVGEGT. This CDR3 comprises 14 residues. CDR3 sequence (DNA): TGTGCCAGCGCGCGGGGGGCTTGGGATCAGCCCCAGCATTTT. It encodes CASARGAWDQPQHF.

This clonotype was found many times. The chain combines TRBV28 with TRBJ1-1; no clear D gene. This CDR3 has 15 amino acids. The V and J ends lost 0 bases and 1 base respectively, with 9 bases between them. The germline V gene has CDR1 MDHEN and CDR2 SYDVKM. CDR3 loop: CASSLWRGRNTEAFF. CDR3 bases: TGTGCCAGCAGTTTATGGAGAGGGCGGAACACTGAAGCTTTCTTT. The full variable domain, rest sourced from reference TRBV28 and TRBJ1-1, is DVKVTQSSRYLVKRTGEKVFLECVQDMDHENMFWYRQDPGLGLRLIYFSYDVKMKEKGDIPEGYSVSREKKERFSLILESASTNQTSMYLCASSLWRGRNTEAFFGQGTRLTVV.

This clonotype was seen ten or more times. This rearrangement joins TRBV6-5 to TRBJ2-2, with 7 bases identical to TRBD1. The V gene's germline CDR1 is MNHEY and CDR2 SVGAGI. The ends lost 7 bases at V and 6 bases at J; junction bases unmatched: 11. This CDR3 is built from 15 residues. CDR3 coding DNA: TGTGCCAGCAAAGAACAGGGGAATTTGGCCGGGGAGCTGTTTTTT. It yields the protein CASKEQGNLAGELFF.

This clonotype has a count of ten or more. V gene TRBV6-5 combines with J gene TRBJ1-2; the D is unclear. Germline loops: CDR1 MNHEY, CDR2 SVGAGI. This CDR3 has 14 residues. Trimming left V 2 bases short and J 4 bases short, with 11 bases between. CDR3 in amino acids: CASSYTGNVYGYTF. The CDR3 DNA sequence: TGTGCCAGCAGTTACACCGGGAACGTCTATGGCTACACCTTC.

The rearrangement links TRBV28 to TRBJ1-5; maybe TRBD1 (6 bases). V gave up 7 bases and J gave up 7 bases, with 17 bases separating them. CDR3 size: 14 residues. Germline values: CDR1 MDHEN, CDR2 SYDVKM. Here the CDR3 DNA reads TGTGCCAGCACGGGCGGGGGGGCCGCCCAGCCCCAGCATTTT. Translation: CASTGGGAAQPQHF. Full variable domain (missing parts from reference TRBV28 and TRBJ1-5): DVKVTQSSRYLVKRTGEKVFLECVQDMDHENMFWYRQDPGLGLRLIYFSYDVKMKEKGDIPEGYSVSREKKERFSLILESASTNQTSMYLCASTGGGAAQPQHFGDGTRLSIL.

The chain couples TRBV6-1 to TRBJ1-5, with a tentative D call TRBD1 (5 bases). Trimming left V 1 base short and J 6 bases short, with 13 bases between. The CDR3 runs to 15 residues. The germline gives CDR1 MNHNS, CDR2 SASEGT. The CDR3 DNA reads TGTGCCAGCAGTGAAGAAGGGGTGTTGACTCAGCCCCAGCATTTT. Its protein product is CASSEEGVLTQPQHF.

This clonotype was seen at least ten times. The rearrangement joins TRBV7-9 to TRBJ2-5; D is ambiguous. The V gene's germline CDR1 is SEHNR and CDR2 FQNEAQ (reference sequence). CDR3 length: 15 residues. V lost 5 bases to trimming and J lost 5 bases, with 18 bases between them. The CDR3 DNA follows: TGTGCCAGCAGCGTGGTCGGAGCAGGTGGTGAGACCCAGTACTTC. It encodes CASSVVGAGGETQYF.

This clonotype was seen ten or more times. CDR3 region: CASSLGSPASSGNTIYF. CDR3 DNA: TGTGCCAGCAGTTTAGGGTCCCCCGCGAGCTCTGGAAACACCATATATTTT. This rearrangement joins TRBV27 to TRBJ1-3; no clear D. V shed 2 bases and J shed 0 bases, with 14 bases lying between them. CDR3 length equals 17 residues. In germline, CDR1 is MNHEY, CDR2 SMNVEV (reference sequence).

The chain has TRBV6-1 and TRBJ2-5; 11 bases align to TRBD2. The length of the CDR3 is 16 residues. V lost 9 bases, J lost 2 bases, and 11 bases stayed unmatched. In germline, CDR1 is MNHNS, CDR2 SASEGT. CDR3 sequence: CASGGLAGGPQETQYF. CDR3 nucleotide sequence: TGTGCCAGTGGAGGCCTAGCGGGAGGCCCTCAAGAGACCCAGTACTTC.

V is TRBV7-2 and J is TRBJ2-5; no definite D call. Trimming pared 6 bases from V and 2 bases from J, leaving 19 bases between. The CDR3 sequence is 16 residues long. The germline gives CDR1 SGHTA, CDR2 FQGNSA. CDR3: CASSFSKLKQQETQYF. For the CDR3, the DNA is TGTGCCAGCAGTTTTTCGAAACTAAAACAACAAGAGACCCAGTACTTC.

This clonotype was observed at least ten times. The genes are TRBV30 and TRBJ2-7; D may be TRBD2 (6 bases). The CDR3 contains 13 residues. Germline CDR1 GTSNPN, CDR2 SVGIG (reference sequence). The V gene lost 0 bases and the J gene lost 3 bases, with 9 bases spanning the gap. The CDR3 is CAWSVVGGYEQYF. The DNA of the CDR3 is TGTGCCTGGAGTGTAGTGGGGGGCTACGAGCAGTACTTC. The whole variable domain, filled in from reference TRBV30 and TRBJ2-7, reads SQTIHQWPATLVQPVGSPLSLECTVEGTSNPNLYWYRQAAGRGLQLLFYSVGIGQISSEVPQNLSASRPQDRQFILSSKKLLLSDSGFYLCAWSVVGGYEQYFGPGTRLTVT.

Ten or more counts support this clonotype. This sequence joins TRBV27 and TRBJ2-7; the D gene is possibly TRBD1 (5 bases). Trimming removed 7 bases from V and 3 bases from J, with 10 bases in between. CDR1 and CDR2 from the germline V gene are MNHEY and SMNVEV (reference sequence). The length of the CDR3 is 12 residues. As DNA, the CDR3 is TGTGCCAGCAAAGGACAACGCTACGAGCAGTACTTC. It translates to CASKGQRYEQYF.

The table lists this clonotype with many counts. The chain combines TRBV27 with TRBJ1-2; 11 positions match TRBD1. The CDR3 length is 15 residues. The trim removed 5 bases at V and 4 bases at J, leaving 6 bases unmatched. Germline lookup yields CDR1 MNHEY and CDR2 SMNVEV (reference sequence). CDR3 DNA sequence: TGTGCCAGCAGTCCAGAGGACAGGGGGCTCTATGGCTACACCTTC. This translates into CASSPEDRGLYGYTF.